This T cell receptor (beta chain) originates from a study of blood T cell repertoires in COVID-19. Across the study: T cells, B-cell-depleted T cells, or PBMCs supplied cDNA or gDNA.

Participant-reported clinical history was the basis for cohort assignment. This CDR3 has 13 residues. From germline, CDR1 is SGHNT and CDR2 YENEEA. Trimming removed 1 base at V and 7 bases at J, with 5 bases between. Under the authors' procedure: Estimated nucleated cell counts came from reference gene primer amplification. The table came from immunoSEQ multiplex PCR; TCRdb's copy has only in-frame clones and leaves some out. V, J and clone size were drawn from that table, and D and trimming were deduced from the DNA. Of hundreds of thousands of clones listed, over 80% are singletons. The sequence was obtained from a woman in her 30s with acute COVID-19. The sequenced sample was PBMCs or T cells enriched from blood (not recorded which). The V call is TRBV11-3, the J call TRBJ1-6, with D hard to call. CDR3 nucleotides: TGTGCCAGCAGCTTAGGCAGGAATTCACCCCTCCACTTT. Translated: CASSLGRNSPLHF.